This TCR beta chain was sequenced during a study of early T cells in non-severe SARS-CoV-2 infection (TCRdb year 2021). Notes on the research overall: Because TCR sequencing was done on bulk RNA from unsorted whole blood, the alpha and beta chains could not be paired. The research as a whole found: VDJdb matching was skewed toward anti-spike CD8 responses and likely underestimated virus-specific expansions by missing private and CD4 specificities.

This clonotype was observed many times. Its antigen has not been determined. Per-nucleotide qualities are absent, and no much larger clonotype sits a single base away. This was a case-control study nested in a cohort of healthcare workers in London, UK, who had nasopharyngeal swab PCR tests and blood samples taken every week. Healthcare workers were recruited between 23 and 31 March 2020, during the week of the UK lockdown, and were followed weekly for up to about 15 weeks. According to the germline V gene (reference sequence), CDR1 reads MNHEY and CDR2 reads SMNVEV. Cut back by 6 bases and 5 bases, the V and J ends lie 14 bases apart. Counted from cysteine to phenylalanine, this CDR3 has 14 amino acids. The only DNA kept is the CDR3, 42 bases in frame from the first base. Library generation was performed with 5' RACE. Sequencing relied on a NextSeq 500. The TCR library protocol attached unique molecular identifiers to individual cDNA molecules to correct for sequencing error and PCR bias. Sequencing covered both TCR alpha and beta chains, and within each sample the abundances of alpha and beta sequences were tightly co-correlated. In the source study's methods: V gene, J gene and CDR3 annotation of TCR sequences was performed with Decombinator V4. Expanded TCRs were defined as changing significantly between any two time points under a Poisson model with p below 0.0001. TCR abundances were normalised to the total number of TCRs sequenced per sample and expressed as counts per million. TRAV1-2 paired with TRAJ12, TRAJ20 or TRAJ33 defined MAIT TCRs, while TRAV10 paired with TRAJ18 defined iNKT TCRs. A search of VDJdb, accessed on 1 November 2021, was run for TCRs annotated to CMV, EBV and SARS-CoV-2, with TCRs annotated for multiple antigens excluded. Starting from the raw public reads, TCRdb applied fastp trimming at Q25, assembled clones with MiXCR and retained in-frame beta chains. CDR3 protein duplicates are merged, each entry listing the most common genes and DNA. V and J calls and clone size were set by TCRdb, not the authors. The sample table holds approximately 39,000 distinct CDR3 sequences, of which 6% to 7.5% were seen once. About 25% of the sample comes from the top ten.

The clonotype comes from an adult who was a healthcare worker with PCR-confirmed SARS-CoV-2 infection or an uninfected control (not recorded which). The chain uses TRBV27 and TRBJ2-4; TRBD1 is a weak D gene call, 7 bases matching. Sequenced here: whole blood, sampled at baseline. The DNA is TGTGCCAGCAGGCGCGGGACAGCGCAAAACATTCAGTACTTC. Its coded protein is CASRRGTAQNIQYF.